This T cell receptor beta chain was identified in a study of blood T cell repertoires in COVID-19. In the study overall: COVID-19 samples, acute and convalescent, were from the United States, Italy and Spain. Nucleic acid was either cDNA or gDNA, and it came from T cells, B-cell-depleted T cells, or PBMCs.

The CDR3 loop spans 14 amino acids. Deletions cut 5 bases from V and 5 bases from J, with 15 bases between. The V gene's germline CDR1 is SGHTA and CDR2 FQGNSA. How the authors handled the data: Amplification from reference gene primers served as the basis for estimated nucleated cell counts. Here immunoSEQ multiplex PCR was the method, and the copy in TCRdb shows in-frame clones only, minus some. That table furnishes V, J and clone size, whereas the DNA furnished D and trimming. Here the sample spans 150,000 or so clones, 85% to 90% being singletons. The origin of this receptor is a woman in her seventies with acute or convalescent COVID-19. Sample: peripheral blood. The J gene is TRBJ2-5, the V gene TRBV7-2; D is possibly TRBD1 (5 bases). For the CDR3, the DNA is TGTGCCAGCAGCCTATCTCGATCAGGGGAGACCCAGTACTTC. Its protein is CASSLSRSGETQYF.